This T cell receptor (beta chain) appears in the sequencing data of a study of T cells after yellow fever vaccination. Study context: Any fraction with a low cell number was prepared using SMART-Seq v4 Ultra Low Input.

Germline CDR1 KGHSH, CDR2 LQKENI. The CDR3 contains 16 residues. Trimming at V came to 4 bases and at J to 8 bases, leaving 11 bases not matched to a gene. Study results and limitations: Weaker overall was a secondary response that nonetheless peaked faster, on day 5 versus 15. Some clonotypes, a small share, were shared between CD4 and CD8 compartments. Abundant bulk-derived clonotypes could contaminate FACS-sorted repertoires.

MiXCR, applied by TCRdb to the 5' RACE reads, yields one record per CDR3 protein. The sample holds hundreds of thousands of distinct CDR3 sequences; 6.2% are singletons and the top ten take over 14%. This clonotype was found a few times. Its antigen is still unknown. This specimen consisted of PBMCs, obtained 5 days after the yellow fever booster vaccination. The J gene is TRBJ2-1, the V gene TRBV18; 10 bases align to TRBD1. This TCR was recovered from a man aged 25 to 40 who received the YFV17D yellow fever vaccine. DNA of the CDR3: TGTGCCAGCTCACTAATGCGACAGGGGGCAGTGGATGAGCAGTTCTTC. Its translation: CASSLMRQGAVDEQFF.